A selection of T cell receptor beta chains follows, all from one sample in a study of T and B cells in COVID-19 patients. A single record per CDR3 protein comes from TCRdb applying MiXCR to the multiplex PCR reads. The table has roughly 13,000 distinct CDR3 sequences, roughly 28% seen once. The specimen was blood. The source of these receptors is a human donor who had recovered from COVID-19. The CDR3 runs from the conserved cysteine through the conserved F or W. A D gene is named only where the DNA matches it firmly. The size field is filled for only some rows; it gives once, few, many or a size class.

d_call	j_call	v_call	clone_size	cdr3_nt	cdr3_aa
TRBD1	TRBJ1-2	TRBV14	-	TGTGCCAGCAGCCTAACATACGAGACTCGACAGGGAGACTATGGCTACACCTTC	CASSLTYETRQGDYGYTF
-	TRBJ1-5	TRBV28	few	TGTGCCAGCAGTCCATACTCCGACAGCGGCCCCAATCAGCCCCAGCATTTT	CASSPYSDSGPNQPQHF
-	TRBJ2-1	TRBV7-9	-	TGTGCCAGCAGCTTAGACAGGGCATCTCGGGGGCAGTTCTTC	CASSLDRASRGQFF
TRBD1	TRBJ2-5	TRBV12-3/TRBV12-4	many	TGTGCCAGCAGCTACGACAGGGGGCTTGAGACCCAGTACTTC	CASSYDRGLETQYF
TRBD1	TRBJ1-5	TRBV20-1	-	TGCAGTGCTGGAGGACAGGGCCTTCAGCCCCAGCATTTT	CSAGGQGLQPQHF
-	TRBJ2-1	TRBV24-1	-	TGTGCCACCAGTGACCCTGGGGTAGCGGTAGTGAATGAGCAGTTCTTC	CATSDPGVAVVNEQFF
TRBD2	TRBJ2-5	TRBV12-3/TRBV12-4	-	TGTGCCAGCAGGACGGGGGGGGAGACCCAGTACTTC	CASRTGGETQYF
-	TRBJ2-5	TRBV10-3	few	TGTGCCATCAGTGAGTCTTGGGGCCAAGAGACCCAGTACTTC	CAISESWGQETQYF
-	TRBJ2-7	TRBV10-1	-	TGCGCCAGCAGTGAGGGTGGCAGGAGAGAAAAGCAGTACTTC	CASSEGGRREKQYF
TRBD1	TRBJ1-5	TRBV12-3/TRBV12-4	-	TGTGCCAGCAAGGCTAAAGGGACAGGGGGCAATCAGCCCCAGCATTTT	CASKAKGTGGNQPQHF
-	TRBJ1-2	TRBV7-6	-	TGTGCCAGAAGCACTTACTCAGGGGCCTCTAACTATGGCTACACCTTC	CARSTYSGASNYGYTF
TRBD1	TRBJ1-2	TRBV27	few	TGTGCCAGCAGTCCTGACAGGGCAAACTATGGCTACACCTTC	CASSPDRANYGYTF
-	TRBJ1-1	TRBV19	medium-sized	TGTGCCAGTAGTATACCAGGGAACACTGAAGCTTTCTTT	CASSIPGNTEAFF
TRBD1	TRBJ1-2	TRBV11-2	-	TGTGCCAGCAGCTTAGATTTGGGGACAGGGGATGGCTACACCTTC	CASSLDLGTGDGYTF
-	TRBJ1-3	TRBV13	many	TGTGCCAGCAGCTTACCAGGGGTCGGAAACACCATATATTTT	CASSLPGVGNTIYF
-	TRBJ1-2	TRBV7-2	-	TGTGCCAGCAGCCCGACCCCCCCGCCCAATGGCTACACCTTC	CASSPTPPPNGYTF